Below, 28 T cell receptor beta chains from the same sample are listed, as sequenced in a study of blood T cells in healthy people across ages. Combining a sample-barcoded 5' primer with a J-beta primer mix, a second PCR ran for roughly 6 to 11 cycles. TCRdb re-analysed the 5' RACE reads in MiXCR, keeping a single row per CDR3 protein. The sample lists fewer than 750,000 distinct CDR3 sequences, approximately 52% occurring once. Sequencing was performed on blood. The receptors come from an elderly woman in good health.

This clonotype has ten or more counts. Since a much larger clone is just one base distant, this may be a read error. The J gene is TRBJ2-1, the V gene TRBV3-1, with 15 bases identical to TRBD2. CDR3 length: 19 amino acids. Germline CDR1 LGHDT, CDR2 YNNKEL (reference sequence). V dropped 4 bases and J dropped 0; count of bases not matched to a gene: 7. The CDR3 is CASSLRTSGRVNSYNEQFF. CDR3 bases: TGTGCCAGCAGCCTAAGGACTAGCGGGAGGGTGAACTCCTACAATGAGCAGTTCTTC.

V usage is TRBV6-6 and J usage is TRBJ1-1, with 7 nucleotides matching TRBD1. Germline trimming cut 7 bases from V and 3 bases from J; bases unmatched to any gene: 11. Looked up from germline, CDR1 is MNHNY and CDR2 is SVGAGI (reference sequence). This CDR3 spans 15 amino acids. CDR3 amino acids: CASTPRQGKDTEAFF. Written as DNA, the CDR3 is TGTGCCAGCACACCGAGACAGGGCAAGGACACTGAAGCTTTCTTT.

A note on this clonotype: Since a much larger clone is just one base distant, this may be a read error. V gene TRBV5-1 combines with J gene TRBJ2-5; 10 bases align to TRBD1. Germline trimming cut 4 bases from V and 11 bases from J; bases unmatched to any gene: 11. Germline values: CDR1 SGHRS, CDR2 YFSETQ. The CDR3 is 14 residues long. The CDR3 sequence is CASSRGQGFDEQYF. The CDR3 region has the DNA TGCGCCAGCAGCAGGGGACAGGGGTTCGATGAGCAGTACTTC.

This clonotype has a handful of counts. CDR3 loop: CASSVAMGGRQFF. DNA for the CDR3: TGTGCCAGCAGCGTAGCTATGGGGGGGAGGCAGTTCTTC. V usage is TRBV9 and J usage is TRBJ2-1, with TRBD2 matching over 7 bases. V shed 0 bases and J 12 bases; nucleotides not matched to a gene: 6. The CDR3 runs to 13 residues. Per the germline V gene, CDR1 is SGDLS and CDR2 is YYNGEE.

This clonotype was picked up one time. This sequence joins TRBV5-1 and TRBJ1-1; D is possibly TRBD1 (6 bases). The CDR3 has 15 residues. The V gene lost 8 bases and the J gene lost 1 base, with 18 bases spanning the gap. The germline V gene encodes CDR1 SGHRS and CDR2 YFSETQ. The CDR3 nucleotides read TGCGCCAGTCAAACCGCTCCGGGGGCGAACACTGAAGCTTTCTTT. Translating it yields CASQTAPGANTEAFF.

Concerning this clonotype: A much larger clone is a single base away; this may be a read error. The genes are TRBV27 and TRBJ2-5, with 7 bases that match TRBD1. CDR3 length: 14 amino acids. In germline, CDR1 is MNHEY, CDR2 SMNVEV (reference sequence). CDR3: CTSSSYRGRKTQYF. The CDR3 bases are TGTACCAGCAGTTCCTACAGGGGAAGGAAGACCCAGTACTTC.

The genes are TRBV6-5 and TRBJ1-6, with D possibly TRBD1 on 6 matching bases. The CDR3 is 17 residues long. CDR1 is MNHEY, CDR2 SVGAGI, per germline. With 0 bases removed from V and 8 bases from J, the gap between germline ends came to 17 bases. For the CDR3, the DNA is TGTGCCAGCAGTTACTCGATGGGGGCCGGTGGAGATTCACCCCTCCACTTT. Protein product: CASSYSMGAGGDSPLHF.

The V gene is TRBV2, the J gene TRBJ2-3; 8 bases are a match to TRBD2. The germline V gene has CDR1 SNHLY and CDR2 FYNNEI. The CDR3 is 16 residues long. Unmatched junction bases numbered 15, after V lost 5 bases and J lost 8 bases. The CDR3 here is CASSKRSGLEIVTQYF. DNA for the CDR3: TGTGCCAGCAGTAAGCGTTCGGGACTAGAAATCGTTACGCAGTATTTT.

Concerning this clonotype itself: This may be a read error, as it is one base from a much larger clone. The gene calls are TRBV20-1 and TRBJ2-4, with 8 nucleotides matching TRBD2. Germline lookup yields CDR1 DFQATT and CDR2 SNEGSKA (reference sequence). J lost 2 bases, V lost 5 bases, and 8 bases had no gene match. This CDR3 is built from 15 residues. This CDR3 reads CSAEVYSGTKNIQYF. CDR3 nucleotide sequence: TGCAGTGCTGAGGTTTATAGCGGGACCAAAAACATTCAGTACTTC.

The chain combines TRBV20-1 with TRBJ2-5; TRBD2 matches 7 bases. The J call may be wrong; the DNA end is better matched by TRBJ2-7. Looked up from germline, CDR1 is DFQATT and CDR2 is SNEGSKA (reference sequence). This CDR3 spans 13 amino acids. CDR3 region: CSASREDLHEQYF. CDR3 DNA sequence: TGCAGTGCTAGTCGGGAGGATTTACACGAGCAGTACTTC.

The chain couples TRBV7-6 to TRBJ2-3; D is undetermined. The CDR3 is 14 amino acids. Germline assignment: CDR1 SGHVS and CDR2 FNYEAQ. Trimming took 2 bases from V and 2 from J, leaving 8 bases between them. In nucleotides, the CDR3 is TGTGCCAGCAGCTTAAAGCAGATCACAGATACGCAGTATTTT. This sequence encodes CASSLKQITDTQYF.

This clonotype was observed at least ten times. This rearrangement joins TRBV11-2 to TRBJ2-1, with 11 bases lining up with TRBD2. V lost 6 bases and J lost 6; bases outside the gene matches: 7. Germline V lookup: CDR1 SGHAT, CDR2 FQNNGV. This CDR3 is built from 15 residues. CDR3 sequence: CASRPLTSGVNEQFF. CDR3 DNA: TGTGCCAGCAGGCCACTGACTAGCGGGGTCAATGAGCAGTTCTTC.

The CDR3 sequence is CASSQDKVDTQYF. In DNA form, the CDR3 reads TGCGCCAGCAGCCAAGATAAAGTTGATACGCAGTATTTT. V is TRBV4-1 and J is TRBJ2-3; no reliable D call. CDR1 and CDR2 (germline): MGHRA, YSYEKL. Trimming left V 0 bases short and J 6 bases short, with 7 bases between. CDR3 length: 13 residues.

The chain couples TRBV4-2 to TRBJ2-3; no clear D. CDR1 LGHNA and CDR2 YNFKEQ come from the germline V gene. The length of the CDR3 is 15 residues. The V end was cut by 4 bases, the J end by 1 base, with 12 bases between. CDR3 DNA: TGTGCCAGCAGCCGAAAGGCGGACCGCACAGATACGCAGTATTTT. It codes for CASSRKADRTDTQYF.

This clonotype was recorded at least ten times. The V gene is TRBV5-1, the J gene TRBJ2-3, with D tentatively TRBD1 (6 bases). The CDR3 totals 15 residues. Trimming removed 0 bases from V and 2 bases from J, with 10 bases in between. CDR1 and CDR2 from the germline V gene are SGHRS and YFSETQ. CDR3 sequence: CASSLVGQTTDTQYF. For the CDR3, the DNA is TGCGCCAGCAGCTTGGTAGGACAGACCACAGATACGCAGTATTTT.

This clonotype was seen many times. This chain joins TRBV2 and TRBJ2-3; TRBD2 is a possible D gene (5 bases). The CDR3 loop spans 13 amino acids. Germline V lookup: CDR1 SNHLY, CDR2 FYNNEI. Trimming pared 11 bases from V and 6 bases from J, leaving 18 bases between. This CDR3 reads CASEGGSSDTQYF. DNA for the CDR3: TGTGCCTCCGAGGGTGGGAGTAGCGATACGCAGTATTTT.

This clonotype was recorded many times. J is TRBJ1-1 and V is TRBV10-3; the match to TRBD1 covers 7 bases. Looked up from germline, CDR1 is ENHRY and CDR2 is SYGVKD. CDR3 length: 15 residues. Trimming at V came to 5 bases and at J to 0 bases, leaving 6 bases not matched to a gene. DNA of the CDR3: TGTGCCATCAGTCCCGGGACAGTATTGAACACTGAAGCTTTCTTT. This codes for CAISPGTVLNTEAFF.

In this sample, this clonotype turned up many times. The genes are TRBV27 and TRBJ1-2; a weak D match, TRBD1 (6 bases). This CDR3 has 15 residues. V lost 7 bases to trimming and J lost 6 bases, with 21 bases between them. Germline V lookup: CDR1 MNHEY, CDR2 SMNVEV (reference sequence). In DNA form, the CDR3 reads TGTGCCAGCACCAACTTAGGGGACAAGCTAAATGGCTACACCTTC. Translation: CASTNLGDKLNGYTF.

This clonotype was found once. The rearrangement links TRBV5-1 to TRBJ2-5; 8 nucleotides align to TRBD2. Near its end, the DNA agrees better with TRBJ2-7, so the J call may be wrong. The CDR3 spans 16 residues. Looked up from germline, CDR1 is SGHRS and CDR2 is YFSETQ. The CDR3 region has the DNA TGCGCCAGCAGCTTGCCTCGCTTTAGCGGGACTTACGAGCAGTACTTC. Translation gives CASSLPRFSGTYEQYF.

With respect to this clonotype: A much larger clone differs from this one at a single base, so this may be a read error. V gene TRBV27 combines with J gene TRBJ2-5; perhaps TRBD1 as D (6 bases). This CDR3 spans 15 amino acids. The ends were cut back, 11 bases at V and 11 bases at J, with 30 bases in the middle. The germline V gene has CDR1 MNHEY and CDR2 SMNVEV (reference sequence). The CDR3 spells CASGPGQKWGNEQYF. The DNA for the CDR3 is TGTGCCTCCGGGCCGGGACAAAAGTGGGGTAATGAGCAGTACTTC.

The DNA for the CDR3 is TGTGCCAGCAGCTCCGGGACAGCCTCGAACCAAGAGACCCAGTACTTC. Translating it yields CASSSGTASNQETQYF. The chain couples TRBV9 to TRBJ2-5; 7 bases map to TRBD1. Trimming removed 4 bases from V and 0 bases from J; junction bases left unmatched: 9. CDR3 length: 16 amino acids. Germline CDR1 and CDR2: SGDLS and YYNGEE. The full variable domain, its missing parts supplied by reference TRBV9 and TRBJ2-5, is DSGVTQTPKHLITATGQRVTLRCSPRSGDLSVYWYQQSLDQGLQFLIQYYNGEERAKGNILERFSAQQFPDLHSELNLSSLELGDSALYFCASSSGTASNQETQYFGPGTRLLVL.

The chain uses TRBV2 and TRBJ2-5, with 11 bases that match TRBD1. Trimming cost V 8 bases and J 2 bases; bases outside gene matches: 4. The length of the CDR3 is 14 residues. Germline V gene sequence: CDR1 SNHLY, CDR2 FYNNEI. CDR3 residues: CASSGDRGQETQYF. The CDR3 nucleotides read TGTGCCAGCTCGGGGGACAGGGGGCAAGAGACCCAGTACTTC.

As concerns this clonotype: An end of the junction does not agree with germline; a read error may underlie this. This sequence joins TRBV5-1 and TRBJ2-7; perhaps TRBD1 as D (6 bases). The closer fit of TRBJ2-5 to the DNA end suggests the J call may be wrong. The CDR3 loop spans 15 amino acids. CDR1 and CDR2 from the germline V gene are SGHRS and YFSETQ. CDR3 amino acids: CASNLVPKGGETQYF. CDR3 DNA sequence: TGCGCCAGCAACTTGGTACCCAAAGGGGGAGAGACCCAGTACTTC.

CDR3 in DNA: TGTGCCTGTGAACTGGGGGCCTACGAGCAGTACTTC. Protein product: CACELGAYEQYF. This chain links TRBV30 with TRBJ2-7; tentatively, D is TRBD1 or TRBD2 (5 bases each). The V end lost 6 bases, the J end lost 2 bases, and 11 bases lay between the germline ends. The V gene's germline CDR1 is GTSNPN and CDR2 SVGIG (reference sequence). The CDR3 has 12 amino acids.

As regards this clonotype: Just one base apart from a much larger clone, this may be a read error. V usage is TRBV9 and J usage is TRBJ2-3; TRBD2 agrees at 9 bases. This CDR3 is built from 15 residues. Germline V lookup: CDR1 SGDLS, CDR2 YYNGEE. The V gene end was trimmed by 4 bases and the J gene end by 4 bases; junction bases not matched to a gene: 7. The CDR3 loop reads CASSRAGGRSDTQYF. The CDR3, as DNA: TGTGCCAGCAGCCGAGCGGGGGGACGCTCAGATACGCAGTATTTT.

In this sample, this clonotype turned up many times. The chain couples TRBV2 to TRBJ2-1; 11 bases align to TRBD1. The germline CDR1 and CDR2 sequences are SNHLY and FYNNEI. CDR3 length: 16 residues. Germline trimming cut 6 bases from V and 7 bases from J; bases unmatched to any gene: 11. CDR3 loop: CASRSRGTGGRNEQFF. In DNA form, the CDR3 reads TGTGCCAGCAGATCCCGGGGGACAGGGGGGAGAAATGAGCAGTTCTTC.

V is TRBV20-1 and J is TRBJ2-7; 9 bases agree with TRBD1. V gave up 6 bases and J gave up 6 bases; unmatched junction bases: 9. Per the germline V gene, CDR1 is DFQATT and CDR2 is SNEGSKA (reference sequence). This CDR3 spans 13 amino acids. Here the CDR3 reads CSADPGQGAEQYF. CDR3 nucleotide sequence: TGCAGTGCCGACCCGGGACAGGGCGCCGAGCAGTACTTC.

Ten or more counts support this clonotype. V is TRBV9 and J is TRBJ2-7; tentatively, D is TRBD2 (7 bases). Trimming pared 4 bases from V and 6 bases from J, leaving 29 bases between. CDR1 and CDR2 from the germline V gene are SGDLS and YYNGEE. This CDR3 comprises 18 residues. CDR3 residues: CASSPRRRGGSFGAEQYF. The DNA for the CDR3 is TGTGCCAGCAGCCCCCGAAGAAGGGGGGGATCTTTTGGAGCCGAGCAGTACTTC.